This T cell receptor (beta chain) was observed in a study of blood T cell repertoires in COVID-19. The overall study: Whether acute or convalescent, the COVID-19 samples came from the United States, Italy and Spain. T cells, B-cell-depleted T cells, or PBMCs provided the cDNA or gDNA that served as material.

Original processing methods: Scientists estimated how many nucleated cells there were by amplifying reference gene primers. The data were produced by immunoSEQ multiplex PCR, yet TCRdb's version contains in-frame clones alone and is incomplete. The V and J calls and clone size are taken from that table; D and trimming were inferred from the DNA. This table has under 65,000 clones, 89% appearing once. The source material was peripheral blood. The clonotype originates from a human donor in a cohort sampled during active COVID-19.

CDR3 sequence (DNA): TGTGCCAGCAGGTTCGGGGGGCGGGGCGTCTACAATGAGCAGTTCTTC. It yields the protein CASRFGGRGVYNEQFF. The chain couples TRBV5-4 to TRBJ2-1, with D possibly being TRBD2 (7 bases). V lost 5 bases to trimming and J lost 3 bases, with 18 bases between them. The CDR3 runs 16 residues. From germline, CDR1 is SGHNT and CDR2 YYREEE (reference sequence).